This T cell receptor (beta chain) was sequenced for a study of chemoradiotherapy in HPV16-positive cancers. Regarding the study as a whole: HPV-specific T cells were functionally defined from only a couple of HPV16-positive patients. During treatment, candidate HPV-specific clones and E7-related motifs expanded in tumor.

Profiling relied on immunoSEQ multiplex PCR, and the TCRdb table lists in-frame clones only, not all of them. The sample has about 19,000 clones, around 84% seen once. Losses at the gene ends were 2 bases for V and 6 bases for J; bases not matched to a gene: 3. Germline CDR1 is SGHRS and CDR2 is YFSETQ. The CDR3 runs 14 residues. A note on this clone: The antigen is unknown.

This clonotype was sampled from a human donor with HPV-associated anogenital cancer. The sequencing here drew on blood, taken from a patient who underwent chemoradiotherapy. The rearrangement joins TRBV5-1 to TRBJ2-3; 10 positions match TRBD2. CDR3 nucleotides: TGCGCCAGCAGCTTCTCGGGACTAGCGGATACGCAGTATTTT. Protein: CASSFSGLADTQYF.